What follows is one TCR beta chain and its context. The sample comes from a study of CD8+ T cells in alopecia areata. Study context: Tofacitinib was taken orally by treated patients, and the dose was 5 to 10 mg twice daily.

V lost 3 bases and J 0 bases, leaving 22 bases between the germline ends. The CDR3 is made up of 19 amino acids. Germline loops: CDR1 SGDLS, CDR2 YYNGEE. The authors extracted RNA and reverse transcribed it into cDNA as the sequencing template. Sequencing was performed with immunoSEQ multiplex PCR; in TCRdb, only in-frame clones are kept and a portion is missing. The table has hundreds of thousands of clones, around 67% seen once. The receptor's source is a human donor with alopecia areata. This chain connects TRBV9 to TRBJ2-1; D may be TRBD1 (6 bases). This material consisted of CD4+ T cells sorted from blood, taken at week 0. This CDR3 reads CASSAPRGSISSSYNEQFF. The CDR3 DNA is TGTGCCAGCAGCGCCCCGAGGGGGAGTATATCTAGCTCCTACAATGAGCAGTTCTTC.